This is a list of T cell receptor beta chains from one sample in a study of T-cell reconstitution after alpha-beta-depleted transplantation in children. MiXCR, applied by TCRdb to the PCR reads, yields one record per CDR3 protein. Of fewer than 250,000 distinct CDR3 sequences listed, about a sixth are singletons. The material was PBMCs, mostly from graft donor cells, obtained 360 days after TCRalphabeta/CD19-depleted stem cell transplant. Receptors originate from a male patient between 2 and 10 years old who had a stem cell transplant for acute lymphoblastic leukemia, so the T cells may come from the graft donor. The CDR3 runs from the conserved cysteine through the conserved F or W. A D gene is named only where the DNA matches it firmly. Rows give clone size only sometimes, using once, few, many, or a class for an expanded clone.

DNA: TGTGCCAGCGCCGAGGGGGGCGGGGGGGCCGCGCAGTATTTT
CDR3: CASAEGGGGAAQYF
D: TRBD2
J: TRBJ2-3
size: -
V: TRBV12-3/TRBV12-4

DNA: TGCAGCGTTGAAGATCGGCCAGCGGGGATCTCCTACGAGCAGTACTTC
CDR3: CSVEDRPAGISYEQYF
D: TRBD2
J: TRBJ2-7
size: few
V: TRBV29-1

DNA: TGTGCCAGCAGCTATCTCGGCCGGTACTCCTACGAGCAGTACTTC
CDR3: CASSYLGRYSYEQYF
D: -
J: TRBJ2-7
size: -
V: TRBV7-2

DNA: TGTGCCAGCAGCTTCGGACAGGGCACCTACGAGCAGTACTTC
CDR3: CASSFGQGTYEQYF
D: TRBD1
J: TRBJ2-7
size: -
V: TRBV7-2

DNA: TGTGCCAGCAGCTTAGAGTCAAGTCAGGCTTTCTTT
CDR3: CASSLESSQAFF
D: -
J: TRBJ1-1
size: -
V: TRBV7-9

DNA: TGTGCTGGGGGATCCTTTGTCCCGTCGATCACCGGGGAGCTGTTTTTT
CDR3: CAGGSFVPSITGELFF
D: -
J: TRBJ2-2
size: -
V: TRBV4-2

DNA: TGTGCCAGCAGCTCCTCTTGGGGGGGACAGTTGTTCTTC
CDR3: CASSSSWGGQLFF
D: -
J: TRBJ2-1
size: -
V: TRBV7-6

DNA: TGTGCCAGCAGTTACATGGGACAGGGCACTGAAGCTTTCTTT
CDR3: CASSYMGQGTEAFF
D: TRBD1
J: TRBJ1-1
size: -
V: TRBV6-5

DNA: TGTGCCAGCAGTGAAGGGGCAGGGGGGACCTACGAGCAGTACTTC
CDR3: CASSEGAGGTYEQYF
D: -
J: TRBJ2-7
size: -
V: TRBV2

DNA: TGTGCCAGCAGTCCAGTACAGGGGATTCGGACAACAGATACGCAGTATTTT
CDR3: CASSPVQGIRTTDTQYF
D: TRBD1
J: TRBJ2-3
size: few
V: TRBV6-1